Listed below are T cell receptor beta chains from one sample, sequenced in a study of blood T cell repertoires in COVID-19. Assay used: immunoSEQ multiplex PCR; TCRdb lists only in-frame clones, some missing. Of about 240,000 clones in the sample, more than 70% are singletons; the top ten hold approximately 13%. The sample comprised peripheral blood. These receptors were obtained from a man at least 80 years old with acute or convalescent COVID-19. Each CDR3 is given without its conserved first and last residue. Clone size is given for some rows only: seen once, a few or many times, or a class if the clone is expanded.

CDR3: ASSLGQSGQPQH
size: -
V: TRBV7-9
length: 12

CDR3: SVDRFAGSGNTIY
size: once
V: TRBV29-1
length: 13

CDR3: ASSEPSSAPLH
size: once
V: TRBV19
length: 11

CDR3: ATGSLIGIDTEAF
size: -
V: TRBV5-4
length: 13

CDR3: AITDRDYGYT
size: once
V: TRBV10-3
length: 10

CDR3: ASSPDRDHEQY
size: -
V: TRBV2
length: 11

CDR3: ASSSGQLYGYT
size: -
V: TRBV28
length: 11

CDR3: ASSERDRGVSGNTIY
size: -
V: TRBV10-1
length: 15

CDR3: ASSLIVAEMNTEAF
size: -
V: TRBV5-1
length: 14

CDR3: ASSTQWSTEAF
size: -
V: TRBV9
length: 11

CDR3: ASSLTGDEQF
size: -
V: TRBV5-1
length: 10

CDR3: ASINTARGRQPQH
size: -
V: TRBV19
length: 13

CDR3: ASSPLAGGLKEETQY
size: once
V: TRBV18
length: 15

CDR3: ASSPGQAREAF
size: -
V: TRBV7-9
length: 11

CDR3: ASSELVAEQF
size: -
V: TRBV6-1
length: 10

CDR3: ATRGAGTDTQY
size: -
V: TRBV24-1
length: 11

CDR3: ASTPDRGRYGYT
size: -
V: TRBV5-1
length: 12

CDR3: ASTLTSGVTYEQY
size: -
V: TRBV2
length: 13